A selection of T cell receptor beta chains follows, all from one sample in a study of blood T cell repertoires in COVID-19. Only in-frame clones appear in the TCRdb table, and some are missing; sequencing was by immunoSEQ multiplex PCR. The table shows about 75,000 clones, with 90% occurring only once. Input material: peripheral blood. Receptors originate from a human donor in a cohort sampled during active COVID-19. CDR3s include the opening cysteine and the closing phenylalanine or tryptophan. The order of the fields is D gene, V gene, J gene, CDR3 length, clone size, CDR3 DNA, CDR3 protein. D genes are given only for firm matches. Size tells how often a clone was seen (once, few, many) or the class of an expanded clone, and some rows leave it out.

>.|TRBV6-2/TRBV6-3|TRBJ2-1|14|.
TGTGCCAGCAGTTCGGCGGAGGACTACAATGAGCAGTTCTTC
CASSSAEDYNEQFF
>TRBD1|TRBV4-1|TRBJ2-7|15|.
TGCGCCAGCAGCCACGTACAGGGGGGATCCTACGAGCAGTACTTC
CASSHVQGGSYEQYF
>.|TRBV19|TRBJ2-5|15|.
TGTGCCAGTAGTATAGGGAGGGGGCCCCAAGAGACCCAGTACTTC
CASSIGRGPQETQYF
>TRBD1|TRBV7-9|TRBJ1-2|13|.
TGTGCCAGCAGCCTCCCGAGACAGGGTGGGTACACCTTC
CASSLPRQGGYTF
>.|TRBV7-2|TRBJ2-5|15|once
TGTGCCAGCAGCCTCGGGACCGGGAGTGGAAAGACCCAGTACTTC
CASSLGTGSGKTQYF
>.|TRBV7-2|TRBJ1-2|14|.
TGTGCCAGCAGCACACCCGGACAGAACTATGGCTACACCTTC
CASSTPGQNYGYTF
>TRBD2|TRBV2|TRBJ2-1|16|few
TGTGCCAGCAGCGCATCTAGCGGGGGTGATCTTAATGAGCAGTTCTTC
CASSASSGGDLNEQFF
>.|TRBV5-6|TRBJ2-7|14|.
TGTGCCAGCAGCTGGGGAGGAGGGTTAGGCGAGCAGTACTTC
CASSWGGGLGEQYF
>TRBD1|TRBV27|TRBJ2-7|14|.
TGTGCCAGCAGCCAAGGGACAGGGGGCTACGAGCAGTACTTC
CASSQGTGGYEQYF
>.|TRBV4-1|TRBJ2-1|14|.
TGCGCCAGCAGCCAAGAGGGGGCGTACAATGAGCAGTTCTTC
CASSQEGAYNEQFF
>.|TRBV18|TRBJ1-4|14|.
TGTGCCAGCTCACCACGTGAGGCTAATGAAAAACTGTTTTTT
CASSPREANEKLFF
>.|TRBV19|TRBJ2-5|13|.
TGTGCCAGTAGTTCGACAGGTCGGGAGACCCAGTACTTC
CASSSTGRETQYF
>TRBD2|TRBV7-8|TRBJ2-1|14|once
TGTGCCAGCAGCCTTAGCGGGAGAGGTACACGACAGTTCTTC
CASSLSGRGTRQFF
>.|TRBV21-1|TRBJ1-2|19|.
TGTGCCAGCAGCAAGGGGGAGGCCAGGTTCGGCCAAGCTAACTATGGCTACACCTTC
CASSKGEARFGQANYGYTF
>TRBD2|TRBV3-1/TRBV3-2|TRBJ2-3|19|.
TGTGCCAGCAGCCTCACAAGCCGGACTAGCGGGAGGGCAACAGATACGCAGTATTTT
CASSLTSRTSGRATDTQYF
>.|TRBV11-2|TRBJ1-1|14|.
TGTGCCAGCACCCCATCGACGGGTCACACTGAAGCTTTCTTT
CASTPSTGHTEAFF
>.|TRBV4-3|TRBJ2-1|14|.
TGCGCCAGCAGCCTCGGGGGGCAAGGCAATGAGCAGTTCTTC
CASSLGGQGNEQFF
>TRBD2|TRBV5-6|TRBJ2-7|15|.
TGTGCCAGCAGCTTTTTAGCGGGGGGCGGGTACGAGCAGTACTTC
CASSFLAGGGYEQYF
>TRBD1|TRBV5-6|TRBJ2-5|15|.
TGTGCCAGCAGCCCGGCCCCGACAGGGGCAGAGACCCAGTACTTC
CASSPAPTGAETQYF
>TRBD2|TRBV7-3|TRBJ2-1|15|.
TGTGCCAGCAGCGCATACGGGACTACCTACAATGAGCAGTTCTTC
CASSAYGTTYNEQFF
>TRBD1|TRBV19|TRBJ1-2|15|.
TGTGCCAGTAGTACGAGGGACAGGGGGGACTATGGCTACACCTTC
CASSTRDRGDYGYTF
>TRBD2|TRBV11-2|TRBJ2-1|15|.
TGTGCCAGCAGCTTATTAGCGGGGGGTTACAATGAGCAGTTCTTC
CASSLLAGGYNEQFF
>.|TRBV28|TRBJ1-5|12|.
TGTGCCAGCAGTTTAAGCAGGCAGCCCCAGCATTTT
CASSLSRQPQHF
>TRBD1|TRBV7-9|TRBJ2-3|17|.
TGTGCCAGCAGCTTATCTCCGGGACAGGGTTGGACAGATACGCAGTATTTT
CASSLSPGQGWTDTQYF
>.|TRBV6-2/TRBV6-3|TRBJ2-7|18|.
TGTGCCAGCAGTTTTCTCGTCGGGAAGGGAACCTCGGCCTACGAGCAGTACTTC
CASSFLVGKGTSAYEQYF
>TRBD1|TRBV27|TRBJ1-4|12|.
TGTGCCAGCAGTTTGGGGACAGGGTCACTGTTTTTT
CASSLGTGSLFF
>TRBD2|TRBV28|TRBJ2-1|13|.
TGTGCCAGCGGGAGGACTAGCTACAATGAGCAGTTCTTC
CASGRTSYNEQFF
>.|TRBV6-5|TRBJ2-2|14|.
TGTGCCAGCAGACTCAACCCGAACACCGGGGAGCTGTTTTTT
CASRLNPNTGELFF
>.|TRBV7-2|TRBJ2-7|13|.
TGTGCCAGCAGCCCAACTGCTACCTACGAGCAGTACTTC
CASSPTATYEQYF
>.|TRBV6-4|TRBJ2-3|15|.
TGTGCCAGCAAGGTGGTGGCGGCTAGCACAGATACGCAGTATTTT
CASKVVAASTDTQYF
>.|TRBV19|TRBJ2-7|15|.
TGTGCCAGTAGTATCATGAGGACGGGGACCTACGAGCAGTACTTC
CASSIMRTGTYEQYF
>.|TRBV6-1|TRBJ2-5|15|.
TGTGCCAGCAGTGAAGCGACAGACGTCCAAGAGACCCAGTACTTC
CASSEATDVQETQYF
>TRBD1|TRBV7-3|TRBJ2-1|22|once
TGTGCCAGCAGCGATACAGGGGGACCCCCCCTGACCGGCCTTAACTCCTACAATGAGCAGTTCTTC
CASSDTGGPPLTGLNSYNEQFF
>.|TRBV28|TRBJ1-5|15|.
TGTGCCAGCAGTTTAGGGCAGGGGACGGGCAAGCCCCAGCATTTT
CASSLGQGTGKPQHF
>TRBD1|TRBV5-4|TRBJ2-5|14|.
TGTGCCAGCAGCTTGGGGGACAGGGACGAGACCCAGTACTTC
CASSLGDRDETQYF
>.|TRBV28|TRBJ1-5|15|.
TGTGCCAGCAGTTGGCCAGGACAGAGCAATCAGCCCCAGCATTTT
CASSWPGQSNQPQHF
>TRBD1|TRBV5-6|TRBJ2-7|15|.
TGTGCCAGCAGCTTGTGGACAGGGGGCCCCTACGAGCAGTACTTC
CASSLWTGGPYEQYF
>TRBD2|TRBV9|TRBJ2-3|16|.
TGTGCCAGCAGCGTAGGTTCCCCTAGCGGGGGGGATACGCAGTATTTT
CASSVGSPSGGDTQYF
>.|TRBV6-5|TRBJ1-1|15|.
TGTGCCAGCACCCTATCACGACAGGTAAACACTGAAGCTTTCTTT
CASTLSRQVNTEAFF
>TRBD2|TRBV7-7|TRBJ2-1|20|.
TGTGCCAGCAGCTTTAGCGGGACTAGCATAAGTAAGGGGGAGTACAATGAGCAGTTCTTC
CASSFSGTSISKGEYNEQFF
>.|TRBV15|TRBJ2-5|15|.
TGTGCCACCAGCAGAGATGGGCTCGGTCGGGAGACCCAGTACTTC
CATSRDGLGRETQYF
>.|TRBV7-2|TRBJ2-5|12|.
TGTGCCAGCAGCCTTTTATCGGAGACCCAGTACTTC
CASSLLSETQYF
>TRBD2|TRBV6-5|TRBJ2-3|15|.
TGTGCCAGCAGCCTTAGCGGGGCAAGCACAGATACGCAGTATTTT
CASSLSGASTDTQYF
>.|TRBV12-3/TRBV12-4|TRBJ1-1|13|.
TGTGCCAGCAGTTTATCCGGGAGCACAGAAGCTTTCTTT
CASSLSGSTEAFF
>TRBD1|TRBV5-1|TRBJ1-2|16|few
TGCGCCAGCAGCGTACTTTGGGAAACAGGGGGCCATGGCTACACCTTC
CASSVLWETGGHGYTF
>TRBD2|TRBV27|TRBJ2-7|15|.
TGTGCCAGCAGTTTGGCTAGCGGGAGCTACTACGAGCAGTACTTC
CASSLASGSYYEQYF
>.|TRBV4-2|TRBJ2-2|18|.
TGTGCCAGCAGCCAGTTTAGGGGAGGAATTAATCAGAACGGGGAGCTGTTTTTT
CASSQFRGGINQNGELFF
>.|TRBV30|TRBJ2-2|14|.
TGTGCCTGGGCAATGGGACAAAACACCGGGGAGCTGTTTTTT
CAWAMGQNTGELFF
>TRBD2|TRBV2|TRBJ2-7|15|.
TGTGCCAGCAGTGAACTCCTAGCGGGAGCCTACGAGCAGTACTTC
CASSELLAGAYEQYF
>.|TRBV2|TRBJ1-5|12|.
TGTGCCAGCAGTGGAGGGGGACACAATATCCATTTT
CASSGGGHNIHF
>.|TRBV6-2/TRBV6-3|TRBJ2-7|14|.
TGTGCCAGCAGTTACCAATACAGCCCCTACGAGCAGTACTTC
CASSYQYSPYEQYF
>.|TRBV15|TRBJ1-2|15|.
TGTGCCACCAGCAGAAATCGGGGGGCACCCTATGGCTACACCTTC
CATSRNRGAPYGYTF
>.|TRBV5-8|TRBJ1-5|15|.
TGTGCCAGCAGCCCCGGGACAAATCGCAATCAGCCCCAGCATTTT
CASSPGTNRNQPQHF
>TRBD1|TRBV6-2/TRBV6-3|TRBJ1-1|17|.
TGTGCCAGTAGTTATTTTGGGACAGGGGGCGTGAACACTGAAGCTTTCTTT
CASSYFGTGGVNTEAFF